This T cell receptor (beta chain) was recovered during a study of blood T cells in healthy people across ages. Findings and limits, study-wide: The lack of PBMC sorting stopped any conclusive naive versus antigen-experienced comparison. Not knowing donor CMV status may have confounded expanded clonotype changes.

Details on this clonotype: Antigen specificity is unknown.

This CDR3 is built from 14 residues. From germline, CDR1 is SGDLS and CDR2 YYNGEE. Losses at the gene ends were 7 bases for V and 8 bases for J; bases not matched to a gene: 12. Alongside a J-beta primer mix, a sample-barcoded 5' primer served in a second PCR lasting about 7 to 11 cycles. All cDNA molecules were each tagged by a template-switch adaptor with 12 random nucleotides. One entry per CDR3 protein results from TCRdb running MiXCR on the 5' RACE reads. The table records approximately 1,100,000 distinct CDR3 sequences, roughly 45% of them present only once. The material sequenced was blood. The rearrangement joins TRBV9 to TRBJ2-1; TRBD2 aligns across 7 bases. The TCR was taken from a woman aged 60-70 years in good health. The CDR3 DNA reads TGTGCCAGCTCGACGGGGGAGCGGGACCATGAGCAGTTCTTC. This encodes CASSTGERDHEQFF.